The 32 T cell receptor beta chains reported below all come from one sample, sequenced in a study of blood T cells in healthy people across ages. A second 7 to 11 cycle PCR used barcoded and J-beta primers. One entry per CDR3 protein, called by TCRdb with MiXCR from the 5' RACE reads. Found here are hundreds of thousands of distinct CDR3 sequences, around 26% of them singletons; the top ten hold roughly a sixth. Sequenced sample: blood. These receptors were collected from a woman aged 80 or over in good health.

The V call is TRBV6-4, the J call TRBJ1-1, with D hard to call. Germline V lookup: CDR1 MRHNA, CDR2 SNTAGT. With 3 bases removed from V and 1 base from J, the gap between germline ends came to 6 bases. CDR3 length: 13 amino acids. In DNA form, the CDR3 reads TGTGCCAGCAGTGAAAAGGAGAACACTGAAGCTTTCTTT. It translates to CASSEKENTEAFF.

This clonotype was observed at least ten times. The V and J genes are TRBV4-2 and TRBJ1-5, with D maybe TRBD1 (6 bases). Germline V gene sequence: CDR1 LGHNA, CDR2 YNFKEQ. V shed 1 base and J shed 1 base, with 8 bases lying between them. The CDR3 has 15 amino acids. The CDR3 reads CASSQGRGSNQPQHF. CDR3 sequence (DNA): TGTGCCAGCAGCCAAGGCAGGGGAAGCAATCAGCCCCAGCATTTT.

The gene calls are TRBV6-2 or TRBV6-3 and TRBJ2-1; TRBD2 matches 14 bases. V was clipped by 1 base and J by 10 bases; unmatched bases: 6. Germline V CDR1 and CDR2: MNHEY, SVGEGT. CDR3 size: 16 residues. The CDR3 protein is CASSYWGLAGVREQFF. CDR3 coding DNA: TGTGCCAGCAGTTACTGGGGACTAGCGGGGGTAAGGGAGCAGTTCTTC.

This clonotype was counted ten times or more. The chain is built from TRBV29-1 and TRBJ1-2, with 10 positions matching TRBD1. J was trimmed by 4 bases and V by 6 bases; bases with no gene match: 8. The CDR3 consists of 14 residues. Germline V gives CDR1 SQVTM, CDR2 ANQGSEA. CDR3 in DNA: TGCAGCGTAGACAAGACAGGGGGCAGCTATGGCTACACCTTC. Translated: CSVDKTGGSYGYTF.

The rearrangement uses TRBV7-2 and TRBJ2-5; D is unclear. CDR3 size: 14 residues. V shed 2 bases and J shed 3 bases, with 10 bases lying between them. CDR1 and CDR2 from the germline V gene are SGHTA and FQGNSA. The CDR3 is CASSLNGGKETQYF. In DNA, the CDR3 is TGTGCCAGCAGCTTAAACGGCGGAAAAGAGACCCAGTACTTC.

This clonotype was recorded a few times. This chain uses TRBV2 with TRBJ2-1, with 14 bases fitting TRBD2. There are 16 residues in the CDR3. Germline trimming cut 1 base from V and 7 bases from J; bases unmatched to any gene: 3. Per the germline V gene, CDR1 is SNHLY and CDR2 is FYNNEI. CDR3 DNA sequence: TGTGCCAGCAGTGAAGGGGGACTAGCGGGGGCTAATGAGCAGTTCTTC. It codes for CASSEGGLAGANEQFF.

V and J are TRBV30 and TRBJ1-2; D remains unclear. Germline V lookup: CDR1 GTSNPN, CDR2 SVGIG (reference sequence). V lost 0 bases and J 2 bases, leaving 7 bases between the germline ends. This CDR3 has 13 amino acids. CDR3 in amino acids: CAWSVRLNYGYTF. The CDR3 DNA follows: TGTGCCTGGAGTGTAAGGCTGAACTATGGCTACACCTTC.

This rearrangement joins TRBV10-1 to TRBJ1-5, with a tentative D call TRBD1 (5 bases). V was shortened by 6 bases and J by 5 bases, with 8 bases between the two germline ends. Germline-derived CDR1 and CDR2 are WNHNN and SYGVQD (reference sequence). The CDR3 runs to 12 residues. The CDR3 spells CASRQEDQPQHF. Written as DNA, the CDR3 is TGCGCCAGCAGACAGGAGGATCAGCCCCAGCATTTT.

The chain carries TRBV6-1 and TRBJ1-5; possibly TRBD1 for D (6 bases). Between the trimmed V and J ends, which lost 7 bases and 1 base, there was a span of 17 bases. Looked up from germline, CDR1 is MNHNS and CDR2 is SASEGT. This CDR3 is 16 amino acids long. CDR3 region: CASIILARGSNQPQHF. The DNA of the CDR3 is TGTGCCAGCATTATACTGGCCAGGGGAAGCAATCAGCCCCAGCATTTT.

This clonotype was found many times. The chain recombines TRBV20-1 with TRBJ2-5, with D maybe TRBD1 (6 bases). V lost 5 bases and J 4 bases, leaving 14 bases between the germline ends. In germline, CDR1 is DFQATT, CDR2 SNEGSKA (reference sequence). The CDR3 spans 13 residues. In DNA form, the CDR3 reads TGCAGTGCTCGCCCGACAGGAATAGAGACCCAGTACTTC. It encodes CSARPTGIETQYF.

The CDR3: CSVRQGGSYTF. The CDR3 coding sequence is TGCAGCGTTCGCCAGGGAGGTAGCTACACCTTC. V and J are TRBV29-1 and TRBJ1-2, with D perhaps matching TRBD1 (5 bases). The CDR3 is 11 residues long. Per the germline V gene, CDR1 is SQVTM and CDR2 is ANQGSEA. V was cut by 5 bases and J by 9 bases, with 13 bases left in between.

DNA of the CDR3: TGTGCCAGCAGTTTTGGGGGACAGGGGAGAGAAGCTTTCTTT. This sequence encodes CASSFGGQGREAFF. V is TRBV27 and J is TRBJ1-1, with 10 nucleotides matching TRBD1. The germline V gene has CDR1 MNHEY and CDR2 SMNVEV (reference sequence). Losses at the gene ends were 3 bases for V and 8 bases for J; bases not matched to a gene: 6. The CDR3 length is 14 residues.

This clonotype was found a few times. This rearrangement joins TRBV11-2 to TRBJ2-7; TRBD1 or TRBD2 may be the D gene (5 bases each). Trimming took 2 bases from V and 3 from J, leaving 11 bases between them. Germline CDR1 is SGHAT and CDR2 is FQNNGV. The CDR3 is 14 residues long. The CDR3 bases are TGTGCCAGCAGCTTACGGGGCCAGCACTACGAGCAGTACTTC. Amino acids: CASSLRGQHYEQYF. Full variable domain (missing parts from reference TRBV11-2 and TRBJ2-7): EAGVAQSPRYKIIEKRQSVAFWCNPISGHATLYWYQQILGQGPKLLIQFQNNGVVDDSQLPKDRFSAERLKGVDSTLKIQPAKLEDSAVYLCASSLRGQHYEQYFGPGTRLTVT.

This clonotype showed up just a few times. The rearrangement uses TRBV21-1 and TRBJ1-1. TRBV21-1 is a recognized pseudogene. The CDR3 runs 15 residues. In DNA form, the CDR3 reads TGTGCCATTTCAGCAGGCCCGAACCTAAGGACTGAAGCTTTCTTT. This codes for CAISAGPNLRTEAFF.

This clonotype was found a few times. V gene TRBV9 combines with J gene TRBJ2-3; 11 nucleotides align to TRBD2. With V trimmed by 1 base and J by 1 base, 5 bases remained unmatched. Germline V gives CDR1 SGDLS, CDR2 YYNGEE. This CDR3 region has 17 residues. Written as DNA, the CDR3 is TGTGCCAGCAGCGTACTAGCGGGGGGCGGGGGCACAGATACGCAGTATTTT. This sequence encodes CASSVLAGGGGTDTQYF.

V gene TRBV12-3 or TRBV12-4 combines with J gene TRBJ2-3, with D tentatively TRBD2 (5 bases). Trimming cost V 3 bases and J 11 bases, with 12 bases left between them. This CDR3 is 12 amino acids long. The CDR3 DNA is TGTGCCAGCAGTTTGAGGGCGGATGTGCAGTATTTT. This translates into CASSLRADVQYF.

This clonotype showed up just a few times. A much larger clonotype is one base distant, so this may be a read error. The gene calls are TRBV6-2 or TRBV6-3 and TRBJ2-5; a weak D match, TRBD2 (5 bases). The J call may not be correct, given that the DNA end is closer to TRBJ2-7. From germline, CDR1 is MNHEY and CDR2 SVGEGT. The CDR3 length is 12 residues. The CDR3 sequence is CASREAGYEQYF. CDR3 nucleotide sequence: TGTGCCAGCAGGGAGGCGGGCTACGAGCAGTACTTC.

This clonotype was observed at least ten times. The rearrangement links TRBV20-1 to TRBJ1-6, with 8 bases fitting TRBD1. The CDR3 is made up of 13 amino acids. Germline V gives CDR1 DFQATT, CDR2 SNEGSKA (reference sequence). V gave up 3 bases and J gave up 7 bases; unmatched junction bases: 2. The CDR3 loop is CSARTGENSPLHF. CDR3 nucleotide sequence: TGCAGTGCTAGGACAGGGGAAAATTCACCCCTCCACTTT.

This clonotype has only a few counts. This may stem from a read error, because a much larger clone lies one nucleotide away. J is TRBJ2-7 and V is TRBV7-9; TRBD2 matches at 10 bases. CDR1 and CDR2 (germline): SEHNR, FQNEAQ (reference sequence). The CDR3 covers 17 residues. V lost 0 bases to trimming and J lost 7 bases; unmatched junction nucleotides: 12. This CDR3 reads CASSLARTSGTYNEQYF. Here the CDR3 DNA reads TGTGCCAGCAGCTTAGCGCGGACTAGCGGAACCTACAATGAGCAGTACTTC.

The table lists this clonotype with many counts. V usage is TRBV5-1 and J usage is TRBJ2-6; no clear D gene. The germline V gene encodes CDR1 SGHRS and CDR2 YFSETQ. This CDR3 comprises 18 residues. Trimming left V 0 bases short and J 1 base short, with 14 bases between. CDR3 sequence (DNA): TGCGCCAGCAGCTTGGGACACCTTAAGCCTTCTGGGGCCAACGTCCTGACTTTC. Its translation: CASSLGHLKPSGANVLTF.

In this sample, this clonotype turned up many times. The chain recombines TRBV12-3 or TRBV12-4 with TRBJ2-3; 7 bases line up with TRBD2. The CDR3 extends over 16 amino acids. V lost 3 bases to trimming and J lost 0 bases; unmatched junction nucleotides: 6. CDR3 in amino acids: CASSLWGGASTDTQYF. The CDR3 nucleotides read TGTGCCAGCAGTTTGTGGGGGGGAGCTAGCACAGATACGCAGTATTTT.

This clonotype has just a few counts. V gene TRBV19 combines with J gene TRBJ2-4; 7 bases align to TRBD2. The J call may be wrong; the DNA end is better matched by TRBJ2-5. The CDR3 sequence is 15 residues long. Per germline, CDR1 LNHDA and CDR2 SQIVND (reference sequence). The CDR3 region has the DNA TGTGCCAGTAGTTTAGCGGGTCCGACGTCAGAGACCCAGTACTTC. Protein sequence: CASSLAGPTSETQYF.

The rearrangement joins TRBV28 to TRBJ1-2; TRBD1 is a possible D gene (6 bases). Trimming removed 2 bases at V and 5 bases at J, with 18 bases between. Germline CDR1 is MDHEN and CDR2 is SYDVKM. The CDR3 consists of 16 residues. The CDR3 DNA is TGTGCCAGCAGTTTAGCTCCGGGACAACTCATTTATGGCTACACCTTC. Its translation: CASSLAPGQLIYGYTF.

This clonotype showed up just a few times. This chain connects TRBV27 to TRBJ1-2, with TRBD1 identical over 7 bases. J gave up 3 bases and V 7 bases, and 17 bases lay outside the gene matches. Per the germline V gene, CDR1 is MNHEY and CDR2 is SMNVEV (reference sequence). This CDR3 is built from 17 residues. CDR3 loop: CASTNFRQQGTDYGYTF. The CDR3 DNA reads as TGTGCCAGCACTAACTTCCGCCAACAGGGGACCGACTATGGCTACACCTTC.

This clonotype has more than one count but fewer than ten. This chain uses TRBV7-9 with TRBJ2-7; D remains unclear. Germline values: CDR1 SEHNR, CDR2 FQNEAQ (reference sequence). Trimming removed 5 bases from V and 0 bases from J, with 14 bases in between. This CDR3 has 15 amino acids. The CDR3 here is CASSPVGINSYEQYF. CDR3 sequence (DNA): TGTGCCAGCAGCCCTGTCGGCATAAACTCCTACGAGCAGTACTTC.

The sample holds a few counts of this clonotype. Being one base from a much bigger clone, this may be a read error. The rearrangement uses TRBV10-3 and TRBJ2-7; TRBD1 is a possible D gene (5 bases). Looked up from germline, CDR1 is ENHRY and CDR2 is SYGVKD. The CDR3 sequence is 14 residues long. The V end lost 4 bases, the J end lost 4 bases, and 14 bases lay between the germline ends. CDR3 sequence reads: CAISADRKGYEQYF. The DNA for the CDR3 is TGTGCCATCAGTGCTGACAGAAAGGGTTACGAGCAGTACTTC.

In this sample, this clonotype turned up many times. The rearrangement joins TRBV12-3 or TRBV12-4 to TRBJ2-5, with D perhaps TRBD2 (5 bases). The length of the CDR3 is 14 residues. V gave up 2 bases and J gave up 3 bases, with 10 bases separating them. The CDR3 DNA is TGTGCCAGCAGTTTACGAGGGCTAGAAGAGACCCAGTACTTC. Translated, it gives CASSLRGLEETQYF.

This clonotype was counted a few times. A clone one base away is much larger, so this may be a read error. The chain uses TRBV29-1 and TRBJ2-5; TRBD2 matches 11 bases. The CDR3 totals 15 residues. Germline values: CDR1 SQVTM, CDR2 ANQGSEA. The V gene end was trimmed by 7 bases and the J gene end by 11 bases; junction bases not matched to a gene: 18. CDR3 protein: CSDRIAGGGYNEQYF. In DNA form, the CDR3 reads TGCAGCGACCGTATAGCGGGGGGGGGCTACAATGAGCAGTACTTC.

This clonotype was counted ten times or more. The V call is TRBV7-9, the J call TRBJ1-6, with D perhaps TRBD1 (6 bases). This CDR3 is built from 15 residues. V was trimmed by 2 bases and J by 9 bases, leaving 14 bases between them. Germline V lookup: CDR1 SEHNR, CDR2 FQNEAQ (reference sequence). The CDR3 region has the DNA TGTGCCAGCAGCTTACGGGCAGGGGATAGTTCACCCCTCCACTTT. It codes for CASSLRAGDSSPLHF.

This clonotype has a handful of counts. The chain combines TRBV18 with TRBJ1-2, with no clear D. The V gene lost 2 bases and the J gene lost 4 bases, with 11 bases spanning the gap. This CDR3 has 14 amino acids. Germline values: CDR1 KGHSH, CDR2 LQKENI. In nucleotides, the CDR3 is TGTGCCAGCTCACCATTTCCCCGCGGCTATGGCTACACCTTC. This translates into CASSPFPRGYGYTF.

The sample holds many counts of this clonotype. V and J are TRBV7-9 and TRBJ2-1; TRBD2 aligns across 10 bases. Germline CDR1 reads SEHNR; CDR2 reads FQNEAQ (reference sequence). The V and J ends lost 4 bases and 5 bases, in that order; junction bases with no gene match: 5. The CDR3 length is 15 residues. CDR3 in DNA: TGTGCCAGCAGCTCGCTGACTAGCGGGCACAATGAGCAGTTCTTC. Translating it yields CASSSLTSGHNEQFF.

This clonotype was picked up a small number of times. The chain links TRBV30 to TRBJ1-2; D might be TRBD1 (6 bases). This CDR3 spans 13 amino acids. Germline lookup yields CDR1 GTSNPN and CDR2 SVGIG (reference sequence). The V end lost 3 bases, the J end lost 8 bases, and 16 bases lay between the germline ends. CDR3 in amino acids: CAWSPMGGRGYTF. The DNA of the CDR3 is TGTGCCTGGAGCCCAATGGGGGGGCGAGGCTACACCTTC.